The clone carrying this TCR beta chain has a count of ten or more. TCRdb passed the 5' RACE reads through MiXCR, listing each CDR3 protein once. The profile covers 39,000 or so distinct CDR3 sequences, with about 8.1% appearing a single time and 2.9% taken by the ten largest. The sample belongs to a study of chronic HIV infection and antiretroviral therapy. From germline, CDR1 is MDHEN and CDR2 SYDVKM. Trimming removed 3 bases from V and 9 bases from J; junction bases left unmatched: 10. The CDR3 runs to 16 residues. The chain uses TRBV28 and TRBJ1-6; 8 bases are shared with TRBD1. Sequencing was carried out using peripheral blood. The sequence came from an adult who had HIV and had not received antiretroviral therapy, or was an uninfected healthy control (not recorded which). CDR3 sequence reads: CASSFYQGAVGSPLHF. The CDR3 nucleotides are TGTGCCAGCAGTTTTTACCAGGGGGCCGTGGGTTCACCCCTCCACTTT.